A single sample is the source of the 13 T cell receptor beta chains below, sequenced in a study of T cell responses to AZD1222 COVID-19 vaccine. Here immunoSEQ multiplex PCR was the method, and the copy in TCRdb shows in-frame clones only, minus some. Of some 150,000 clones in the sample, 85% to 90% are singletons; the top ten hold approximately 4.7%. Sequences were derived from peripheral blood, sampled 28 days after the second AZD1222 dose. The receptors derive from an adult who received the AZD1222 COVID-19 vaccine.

Written as DNA, the CDR3 is TGCAGCGTGACCTCTGGAACAGGAGCCTCTGGAAACACCATATATTTT. This encodes CSVTSGTGASGNTIYF. The chain combines TRBV29-1 with TRBJ1-3; D is possibly TRBD1 (5 bases). Germline V gene sequence: CDR1 SQVTM, CDR2 ANQGSEA. The CDR3 extends over 16 amino acids. V was trimmed by 6 bases and J by 0 bases, leaving 18 bases between them.

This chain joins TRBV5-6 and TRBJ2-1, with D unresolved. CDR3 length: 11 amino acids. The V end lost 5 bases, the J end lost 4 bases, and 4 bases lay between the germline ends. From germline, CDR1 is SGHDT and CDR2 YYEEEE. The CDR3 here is CASRTYNEQFF. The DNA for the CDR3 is TGTGCCAGCAGGACTTACAATGAGCAGTTCTTC.

The CDR3 reads CASSRGNRASRLAASYNEQFF. The CDR3 DNA reads as TGCGCCAGCAGTCGAGGAAACAGGGCGAGCAGGCTAGCGGCTTCCTACAATGAGCAGTTCTTC. The chain links TRBV23-1 to TRBJ2-1, with D possibly TRBD2 on 7 matching bases. TRBV23-1 belongs to the ORF category, with a function that is uncertain. Deletions cut 4 bases from V and 1 base from J, with 29 bases between. This CDR3 spans 21 amino acids.

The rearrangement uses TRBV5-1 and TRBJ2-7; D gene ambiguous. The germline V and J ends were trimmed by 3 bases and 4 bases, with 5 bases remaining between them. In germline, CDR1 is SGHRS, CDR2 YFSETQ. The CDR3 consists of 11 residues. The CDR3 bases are TGCGCCAGCAGCTCCGAATACGAGCAGTACTTC. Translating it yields CASSSEYEQYF. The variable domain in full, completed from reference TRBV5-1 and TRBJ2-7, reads KAGVTQTPRYLIKTRGQQVTLSCSPISGHRSVSWYQQTPGQGLQFLFEYFSETQRNKGNFPGRFSGRQFSNSRSEMNVSTLELGDSALYLCASSSEYEQYFGPGTRLTVT.

For the CDR3, the DNA is TGTGCCACCAGTCCAGGGTTTAATGAAAAACTGTTTTTT. The encoded protein is CATSPGFNEKLFF. This sequence joins TRBV15 and TRBJ1-4; D is perhaps TRBD1 (5 bases). Germline V gene lookup returns CDR1 LNHNV and CDR2 YYDKDF (reference sequence). V lost 6 bases and J 4 bases, leaving 9 bases between the germline ends. The CDR3 covers 13 residues.

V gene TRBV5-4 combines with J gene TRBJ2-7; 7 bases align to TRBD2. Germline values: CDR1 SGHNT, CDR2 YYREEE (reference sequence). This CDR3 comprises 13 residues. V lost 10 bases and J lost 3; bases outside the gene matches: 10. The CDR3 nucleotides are TGTGCCTTCAACGGACGGGGGGACTACGAGCAGTACTTC. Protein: CAFNGRGDYEQYF.

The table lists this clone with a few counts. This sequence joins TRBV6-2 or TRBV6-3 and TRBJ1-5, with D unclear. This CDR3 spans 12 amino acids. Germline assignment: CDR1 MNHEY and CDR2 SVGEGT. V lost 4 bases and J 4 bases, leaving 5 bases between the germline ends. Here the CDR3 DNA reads TGTGCCAGCAGTTCCCCGAATCAGCCCCAGCATTTT. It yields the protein CASSSPNQPQHF.

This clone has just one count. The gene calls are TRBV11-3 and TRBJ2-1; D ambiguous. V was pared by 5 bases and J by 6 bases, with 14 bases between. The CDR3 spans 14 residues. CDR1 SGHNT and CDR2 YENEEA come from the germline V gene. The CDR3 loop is CASSPPWSTNEQFF. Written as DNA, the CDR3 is TGTGCCAGCAGCCCACCATGGTCAACCAATGAGCAGTTCTTC.

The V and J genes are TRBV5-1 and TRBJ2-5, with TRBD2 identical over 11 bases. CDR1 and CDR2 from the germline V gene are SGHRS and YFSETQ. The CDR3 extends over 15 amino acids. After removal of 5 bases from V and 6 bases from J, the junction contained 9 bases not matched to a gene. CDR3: CASSFLAGGTKTQYF. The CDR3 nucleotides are TGCGCCAGCAGTTTCCTAGCGGGGGGTACCAAGACCCAGTACTTC.

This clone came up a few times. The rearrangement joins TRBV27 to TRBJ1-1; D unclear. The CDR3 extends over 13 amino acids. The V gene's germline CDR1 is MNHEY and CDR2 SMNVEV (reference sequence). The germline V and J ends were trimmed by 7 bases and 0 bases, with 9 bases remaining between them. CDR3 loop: CASTTSLNTEAFF. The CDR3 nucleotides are TGTGCCAGCACCACCAGCTTGAACACTGAAGCTTTCTTT.

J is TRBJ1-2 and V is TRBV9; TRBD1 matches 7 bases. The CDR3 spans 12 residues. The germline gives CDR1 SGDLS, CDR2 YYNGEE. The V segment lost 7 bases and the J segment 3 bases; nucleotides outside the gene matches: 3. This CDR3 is CASSTGDYGYTF. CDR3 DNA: TGTGCCAGCTCTACAGGGGACTATGGCTACACCTTC.

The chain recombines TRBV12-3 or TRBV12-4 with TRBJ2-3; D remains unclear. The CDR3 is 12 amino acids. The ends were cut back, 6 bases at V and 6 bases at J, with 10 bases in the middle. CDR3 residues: CASSSPGDTQYF. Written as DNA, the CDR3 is TGTGCCAGCAGCAGCCCCGGGGATACGCAGTATTTT.

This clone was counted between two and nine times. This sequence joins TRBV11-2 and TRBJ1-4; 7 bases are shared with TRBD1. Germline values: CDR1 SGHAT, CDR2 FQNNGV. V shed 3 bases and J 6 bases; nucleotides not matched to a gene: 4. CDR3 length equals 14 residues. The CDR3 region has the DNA TGTGCCAGCAGCTTGGGACAGCTAGATGAAAAACTGTTTTTT. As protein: CASSLGQLDEKLFF.